These 20 T cell receptor beta chains share one sample of origin, sequenced in a study of shared clonotypes between healthy human individuals. Profiling relied on immunoSEQ multiplex PCR, and the TCRdb table lists in-frame clones only, not all of them. Of about 2.4 million clones listed, around 90% are singletons. Sequenced input: naive CD4+ T cells sorted from blood. Subset of the sample: CD45RA+ positively selected. These receptors were collected from a man aged 18 to 29 in good health.

The rearrangement joins TRBV11-2 to TRBJ1-1; D is undetermined. The CDR3 consists of 15 residues. V lost 3 bases and J 4 bases, leaving 15 bases between the germline ends. Germline V gives CDR1 SGHAT, CDR2 FQNNGV. DNA of the CDR3: TGTGCCAGCAGCTTGGAGGGTCCGGTGAGCACTGAAGCTTTCTTT. The encoded protein is CASSLEGPVSTEAFF.

A note on this clone: At one boundary the junction diverges from the germline segment, which might be a read error. The chain couples TRBV19 to TRBJ2-3; 8 positions agree with TRBD1. This CDR3 region has 13 residues. CDR1 LNHDA and CDR2 SQIVND come from the germline V gene (reference sequence). This chain's CDR3 is CASSIGGQVRPVF. In DNA, the CDR3 is TGTGCCAGTAGTATAGGGGGACAGGTCCGTCCCGTATTT.

This rearrangement joins TRBV19 to TRBJ2-7; 11 nucleotides agree with TRBD2. Germline V gives CDR1 LNHDA, CDR2 SQIVND (reference sequence). This CDR3 region has 14 residues. V shed 8 bases, J shed 1 base, and the junction held 4 bases outside the gene matches. The CDR3 is CASWTSGLSYEQYF. The DNA of the CDR3 is TGTGCCAGTTGGACTAGCGGGTTATCCTACGAGCAGTACTTC.

The J gene is TRBJ2-7, the V gene TRBV7-2; D remains unclear. Germline loops: CDR1 SGHTA, CDR2 FQGNSA. Trimming cost V 0 bases and J 2 bases, with 11 bases left between them. This CDR3 has 15 residues. The CDR3 loop reads CASSLASKGTYEQYF. DNA for the CDR3: TGTGCCAGCAGCTTAGCTTCGAAAGGGACCTACGAGCAGTACTTC.

The J gene is TRBJ2-1, the V gene TRBV5-1; weak D call: TRBD2 (5 bases). Trimming left V 0 bases short and J 6 bases short, with 13 bases between. There are 15 residues in the CDR3. CDR1 and CDR2 from the germline V gene are SGHRS and YFSETQ. The CDR3 nucleotides are TGCGCCAGCAGCTTGGTCGGTAGCGCGGGCAATGAGCAGTTCTTC. Translation gives CASSLVGSAGNEQFF.

The gene calls are TRBV5-1 and TRBJ2-5; D is perhaps TRBD2 (5 bases). There are 14 residues in the CDR3. Trimming removed 4 bases from V and 1 base from J, with 11 bases in between. Germline CDR1 and CDR2: SGHRS and YFSETQ. DNA of the CDR3: TGCGCCAGCAGCCAAGGACTGCTCCAAGAGACCCAGTACTTC. Translated: CASSQGLLQETQYF.

The chain joins TRBV6-5 to TRBJ2-2, with TRBD1 identical over 11 bases. Germline V gives CDR1 MNHEY, CDR2 SVGAGI. CDR3 size: 14 residues. V was pared by 5 bases and J by 13 bases, with 9 bases of the junction left unmatched. The CDR3 nucleotides read TGTGCCAGCAGTCAACCGGGACAGGGGGTTGTGCTGTTTTTT. It yields the protein CASSQPGQGVVLFF.

The chain carries TRBV9 and TRBJ2-3, with 11 bases lining up with TRBD2. The CDR3 runs 14 residues. V lost 0 bases, J lost 8 bases, and 2 bases stayed unmatched. The V gene's germline CDR1 is SGDLS and CDR2 YYNGEE. The CDR3 nucleotides are TGTGCCAGCAGCGTAGTTCTAGCGGGGGGTACGCAGTATTTT. As protein: CASSVVLAGGTQYF.

The rearrangement uses TRBV6-5 and TRBJ1-6; no clear D gene. This CDR3 is 15 amino acids long. CDR1 MNHEY and CDR2 SVGAGI come from the germline V gene. V gave up 4 bases and J gave up 4 bases, with 11 bases separating them. In DNA, the CDR3 is TGTGCCAGCAGTTCCCCCGGATCTTATAATTCACCCCTCCACTTT. Residues: CASSSPGSYNSPLHF.

The chain combines TRBV6-1 with TRBJ1-2; the D is unclear. Trimming took off 0 bases at V and 2 bases at J, with 7 bases between the two ends. The germline CDR1 and CDR2 sequences are MNHNS and SASEGT. The CDR3 sequence is 14 residues long. The CDR3 loop is CASSEAYGNYGYTF. DNA of the CDR3: TGTGCCAGCAGTGAAGCGTACGGAAACTATGGCTACACCTTC.

The gene calls are TRBV11-2 and TRBJ1-4; D possibly corresponds to TRBD1 (5 bases). CDR1 SGHAT and CDR2 FQNNGV come from the germline V gene. The CDR3 length is 15 residues. Trimming pared 5 bases from V and 7 bases from J, leaving 17 bases between. The DNA of the CDR3 is TGTGCCAGCAGCCCCCGAGCAGGGAGTGGTGAAAAACTGTTTTTT. It translates to CASSPRAGSGEKLFF.

The chain is built from TRBV2 and TRBJ2-3; TRBD2 matches at 14 bases. The V segment lost 6 bases and the J segment 0 bases; nucleotides outside the gene matches: 2. The CDR3 extends over 16 amino acids. The germline CDR1 and CDR2 sequences are SNHLY and FYNNEI. The CDR3: CASRGLAGVSTDTQYF. CDR3 sequence (DNA): TGTGCCAGCAGGGGACTAGCGGGGGTAAGCACAGATACGCAGTATTTT.

The chain links TRBV10-1 to TRBJ2-1; 7 bases align to TRBD1. The length of the CDR3 is 19 residues. V gave up 2 bases and J gave up 3 bases; unmatched junction bases: 16. Germline values: CDR1 WNHNN, CDR2 SYGVQD (reference sequence). The CDR3 reads CASSESPSWTGNFYNEQFF. For the CDR3, the DNA is TGCGCCAGCAGTGAGAGCCCGAGTTGGACAGGCAATTTCTACAATGAGCAGTTCTTC.

The chain carries TRBV4-1 and TRBJ2-7; 10 nucleotides line up with TRBD1. This CDR3 is 14 amino acids long. V gave up 4 bases and J gave up 6 bases; unmatched junction bases: 6. Per germline, CDR1 MGHRA and CDR2 YSYEKL. The CDR3 region is CASSPPGTGVEQYF. The DNA for the CDR3 is TGCGCCAGCAGCCCCCCCGGGACAGGGGTCGAGCAGTACTTC.

The chain employs TRBV7-2 and TRBJ2-3, with 11 bases that match TRBD1. The V gene end was trimmed by 3 bases and the J gene end by 6 bases; junction bases not matched to a gene: 5. Germline V gene sequence: CDR1 SGHTA, CDR2 FQGNSA. The CDR3 totals 15 residues. This CDR3 is CASSLWTGGRDTQYF. DNA of the CDR3: TGTGCCAGCAGCTTGTGGACAGGGGGCAGGGATACGCAGTATTTT.

This chain connects TRBV5-1 to TRBJ2-7; tentatively, D is TRBD2 (6 bases). V dropped 4 bases and J dropped 6 bases, with 14 bases sitting between them. CDR3 length equals 13 residues. CDR1 is SGHRS and CDR2 is YFSETQ in the germline V gene. CDR3 region: CASSPGGAGEQYF. In nucleotides, the CDR3 is TGCGCCAGCAGCCCCGGGGGAGCGGGCGAGCAGTACTTC.

This clone appeared a single time. The V gene is TRBV10-1, the J gene TRBJ2-7, with 13 positions matching TRBD2. V shed 3 bases and J 3 bases; nucleotides not matched to a gene: 5. The CDR3 covers 16 residues. Germline CDR1 is WNHNN and CDR2 is SYGVQD (reference sequence). CDR3 sequence reads: CASSDPRLAGGYEQYF. CDR3 nucleotides: TGCGCCAGCAGTGACCCTCGACTAGCGGGAGGCTACGAGCAGTACTTC.

The gene calls are TRBV10-3 and TRBJ1-2; D remains ambiguous. V was trimmed by 3 bases and J by 4 bases, leaving 12 bases between them. The germline CDR1 and CDR2 sequences are ENHRY and SYGVKD. This CDR3 spans 14 amino acids. CDR3 region: CAISDGKGPYGYTF. DNA for the CDR3: TGTGCCATCAGTGATGGGAAGGGCCCCTATGGCTACACCTTC.

The rearrangement links TRBV7-9 to TRBJ1-2; possibly TRBD1 for D (6 bases). Trimming removed 1 base at V and 8 bases at J, with 17 bases between. Germline CDR1 SEHNR, CDR2 FQNEAQ (reference sequence). The CDR3 totals 15 residues. The CDR3 nucleotides are TGTGCCAGCAGCTTAGAAACAGGGTCCATCGGGGGCTACACCTTC. The encoded protein is CASSLETGSIGGYTF.

The V and J genes are TRBV4-3 and TRBJ1-3, with 10 bases identical to TRBD1. Looked up from germline, CDR1 is LGHNA and CDR2 is YSLEER. V was clipped by 1 base and J by 4 bases; unmatched bases: 16. The CDR3 length is 20 residues. The CDR3 is CASSQAGTGAGHVAGNTIYF. In nucleotides, the CDR3 is TGCGCCAGCAGCCAAGCTGGGACAGGGGCCGGGCACGTCGCGGGAAACACCATATATTTT.